These 28 T cell receptor beta chains came from one sample sequenced in a study of T cell clonality in common variable immunodeficiency. Assay: immunoSEQ multiplex PCR; the TCRdb copy retains only in-frame clones and omits some. This sample carries tens of thousands of clones, none of them present only once. Material: peripheral blood mononuclear cells. The receptors originated from a person between 18 and 70 years old in good health.

This clone appeared many times. With the read ending 3 residues before the CDR3 end, the germline J gene is used to fill in that end. The chain employs TRBV10-3 and TRBJ1-2; perhaps TRBD1 as D (6 bases). Per germline, CDR1 ENHRY and CDR2 SYGVKD. Trimming took 0 bases from V and 3 from J, leaving 8 bases between them. The CDR3 runs to 14 residues. CDR3 DNA (partial): TGTGCCATCAGTGAGTCGGAGGGGGACTATGGC. Translating gives CAISESEGDYG. The whole CDR3 protein reads CAISESEGDYGYTF.

The sample holds many counts of this clone. With the read ending 3 residues before the CDR3 end, the germline J gene is used to fill in that end. This chain connects TRBV28 to TRBJ2-4; TRBD2 matches at 8 bases. Germline values: CDR1 MDHEN, CDR2 SYDVKM. There are 15 residues in the CDR3. V was clipped by 4 bases and J by 1 base; unmatched bases: 3. This CDR3 is CASSSSGSAKNIQYF. The sequenced part of the CDR3 DNA is TGTGCCAGCAGTTCCAGCGGGAGTGCCAAAAACATT.

This clone was found many times. The read stops 3 residues short of the end of the CDR3; the missing end is completed from the germline J gene. This chain joins TRBV11-2 and TRBJ2-7; D is tentatively TRBD1 or TRBD2 (5 bases each). Germline CDR1 reads SGHAT; CDR2 reads FQNNGV. V shed 5 bases and J shed 2 bases, with 16 bases lying between them. The CDR3 sequence is 15 residues long. CDR3 in amino acids: CASSPHEGLAYEQYF. The CDR3 DNA, read in part, is TGTGCCAGCAGCCCACACGAGGGGCTCGCCTACGAG.

Details on this clone: The read gets to within 3 residues of the CDR3 end, and the germline J gene fills in the rest. Within the sample, other DNA sequences also encode this same CDR3. This chain links TRBV7-6 with TRBJ1-6; D is undetermined. Trimming removed 1 base at V and 8 bases at J, with 6 bases between. The germline CDR1 and CDR2 sequences are SGHVS and FNYEAQ. This CDR3 has 13 residues. The CDR3 bases that were read are TGTGCCAGCAGCTTAGATGGCTATTCACCC. Translated, it gives CASSLDGYSP. The entire CDR3 protein is CASSLDGYSPLHF.

Ten or more counts support this clone. The read stops 3 residues short of the end of the CDR3; the missing end is completed from the germline J gene. The rearrangement links TRBV20-1 to TRBJ2-7, with TRBD1 identical over 8 bases. The CDR3 is 12 amino acids. The germline V gene encodes CDR1 DFQATT and CDR2 SNEGSKA (reference sequence). V was clipped by 6 bases and J by 1 base; unmatched bases: 2. The sequenced part of the CDR3 DNA is TGCAGTGCCAGGACAGGGTCCTACGAG. Protein sequence: CSARTGSYE. The full CDR3 sequence reads CSARTGSYEQYF.

This clone was counted ten times or more. The CDR3 end is not reached by the read, which stops 3 residues before it; the germline J gene fills it in. The chain carries TRBV7-8 and TRBJ2-1; maybe TRBD1 (5 bases). This CDR3 comprises 16 residues. The V end lost 2 bases, the J end lost 3 bases, and 14 bases lay between the germline ends. Germline values: CDR1 SGHVS, CDR2 FQNEAQ. The CDR3 bases that were read are TGTGCCAGCAGCTTAAGGGGCGTTAAGAACTACAATGAG. This gives the protein CASSLRGVKNYNE. The entire CDR3 sequence reads CASSLRGVKNYNEQFF.

This clone was found many times. The DNA ends 3 residues before the CDR3 does, and the rest of the CDR3 is filled in from the germline J gene. V usage is TRBV12-3 or TRBV12-4 and J usage is TRBJ2-7, with TRBD1 matching 8 bases. The CDR3 totals 15 residues. The ends lost 4 bases at V and 4 bases at J; junction bases unmatched: 9. Incomplete CDR3 DNA: TGTGCCAGCAGTTCCGGAGACAGGGGTCGGTACGAG. Residues: CASSSGDRGRYE. The complete CDR3 protein is CASSSGDRGRYEQYF.

At least ten counts were recorded for this clone. From the germline J gene comes the end of the CDR3, since the read stops 3 residues before it. This chain joins TRBV11-2 and TRBJ1-4, with D hard to call. This CDR3 is 15 amino acids long. With 6 bases removed from V and 8 bases from J, the gap between germline ends came to 19 bases. The germline CDR1 and CDR2 sequences are SGHAT and FQNNGV. CDR3 DNA (partial): TGTGCCAGCAGTCCCGGCGACACTGGGTACGAAAAA. This encodes CASSPGDTGYEK. The full CDR3 protein reads CASSPGDTGYEKLFF.

This clone was counted ten times or more. The CDR3 here is CASSLTGGYTF. The part of the CDR3 DNA that was read is TGTGCCAGCAGTTTAACCGGTGGC. V gene TRBV28 combines with J gene TRBJ1-2; D not certain. The missing CDR3 end, 3 residues past where the read stops, is filled in from the germline J gene. This CDR3 is 11 amino acids long. Trimming cost V 2 bases and J 7 bases, with 5 bases left between them. The germline V gene encodes CDR1 MDHEN and CDR2 SYDVKM.

This clone was seen repeatedly, ten times or more. Read coverage stops 3 residues before the CDR3 terminus; the germline J gene supplies the remainder. This chain joins TRBV6-4 and TRBJ2-7, with 8 bases that match TRBD1. V lost 11 bases, J lost 6 bases, and 18 bases stayed unmatched. Germline CDR1 and CDR2: MRHNA and SNTAGT. The CDR3 is 15 residues long. Incomplete CDR3 DNA: TGTGCCGGCCCAAACATTGACAGGGGAACGGCCGAG. Its translation is CAGPNIDRGTAE. The whole CDR3 protein is CAGPNIDRGTAEQYF.

There are many counts of this clone. The observed sequence ends 3 residues before the CDR3 terminus, with the missing tail filled in from the germline J gene. The chain couples TRBV30 to TRBJ2-7; TRBD2 matches 9 bases. The germline gives CDR1 GTSNPN, CDR2 SVGIG (reference sequence). The CDR3 totals 13 residues. The V and J ends lost 5 bases and 3 bases, in that order; junction bases with no gene match: 5. Here the CDR3 reads CAWALTSGYEQYF. CDR3 DNA (partial): TGTGCCTGGGCCTTGACTAGCGGCTACGAG.

This clone came up a few times. The read halts 3 residues ahead of the CDR3 end, with the missing end drawn from the germline J gene. The chain employs TRBV20-1 and TRBJ2-1; TRBD2 matches 7 bases. Germline lookup yields CDR1 DFQATT and CDR2 SNEGSKA (reference sequence). The CDR3 has 11 residues. V trimming: 6 bases; J trimming: 5 bases; junction bases outside the gene matches: 1. The CDR3 DNA, read in part, is TGCAGTGCGAGCGGGAACAATGAG. Translating gives CSASGNNE. In full, the CDR3 reads CSASGNNEQFF.

This clone was detected ten times or more. The read terminates 3 residues before the CDR3 end, so the remaining end is supplied by the germline J gene. This chain links TRBV2 with TRBJ2-1; 7 nucleotides agree with TRBD2. The CDR3 is 17 amino acids. The V segment lost 7 bases and the J segment 0 bases; nucleotides outside the gene matches: 12. Germline lookup yields CDR1 SNHLY and CDR2 FYNNEI. The part of the CDR3 DNA that was read is TGTGCCAGCACCAGAAGCCCAGCGGGATCCTCCTACAATGAG. This sequence encodes CASTRSPAGSSYNE. The whole CDR3 region reads CASTRSPAGSSYNEQFF.

A note on this clone: This may be a read error: a much more frequent sequence differs by one nucleotide. The read terminates 3 residues before the CDR3 end, so the remaining end is supplied by the germline J gene. The J gene is TRBJ2-7, the V gene TRBV11-3, with TRBD2 identical over 12 bases. V lost 2 bases and J lost 4; bases outside the gene matches: 3. Germline V gene data show CDR1 as SGHNT and CDR2 as YENEEA. The CDR3 loop spans 15 amino acids. This CDR3 is CASSLRLAGAYEQYF. Incomplete CDR3 DNA: TGTGCCAGCAGCTTAAGACTAGCGGGAGCATACGAG.

This clone has more than one count but fewer than ten. The read gets to within 3 residues of the CDR3 end, and the germline J gene fills in the rest. The chain uses TRBV7-6 and TRBJ2-1; D might be TRBD1 (6 bases). V was trimmed by 5 bases and J by 8 bases, leaving 10 bases between them. The V gene's germline CDR1 is SGHVS and CDR2 FNYEAQ. The CDR3 consists of 12 residues. The covered CDR3 bases are TGTGCCAGCAGCCCTACAGGGTATGAG. It specifies CASSPTGYE. The entire CDR3 protein reads CASSPTGYEQFF.

This clone came up many times. Read sequence stops 3 residues before the CDR3 end, and the germline J gene provides the missing end. The genes are TRBV6-4 and TRBJ2-2, with 7 positions matching TRBD1. The trim removed 5 bases at V and 0 bases at J, leaving 6 bases unmatched. This CDR3 has 16 residues. The germline V gene has CDR1 MRHNA and CDR2 SNTAGT. Partial CDR3 DNA: TGTGCCAGCAGTCCAACGGGACAGTCGAACACCGGGGAG. This gives the protein CASSPTGQSNTGE. The entire CDR3 protein is CASSPTGQSNTGELFF.

This clone came up many times. The read ends 3 residues shy of where the CDR3 ends; the end is completed using the germline J gene. This chain joins TRBV12-5 and TRBJ2-1, with TRBD2 identical over 10 bases. Germline V gene sequence: CDR1 LGHNT, CDR2 FRNRAP. With V trimmed by 0 bases and J by 9 bases, 8 bases remained unmatched. The CDR3 loop spans 16 amino acids. The CDR3 is CASGLVVTSGTFEQFF. The DNA read from the CDR3 is TGTGCTAGTGGTTTGGTCGTTACTAGCGGGACTTTTGAG. Filled out from reference TRBV12-5 and TRBJ2-1, the complete variable domain reads DARVTQTPRHKVTEMGQEVTMRCQPILGHNTVFWYRQTMMQGLELLAYFRNRAPLDDSGMPKDRFSAEMPDATLATLKIQPSEPRDSAVYFCASGLVVTSGTFEQFFGPGTRLTVL.

This clone was recorded at least ten times. The sequenced fragment ends 3 residues before the CDR3 boundary, so the rest is inferred from the germline J gene. The chain links TRBV5-4 to TRBJ1-2; 8 positions match TRBD1. The length of the CDR3 is 15 residues. CDR1 is SGHNT, CDR2 YYREEE, per germline (reference sequence). J lost 5 bases, V lost 4 bases, and 10 bases had no gene match. Partial CDR3 DNA: TGTGCCAGCAGCGGGACCGGGACAGGAGAATATGGC. This gives the protein CASSGTGTGEYG. The whole CDR3 protein reads CASSGTGTGEYGYTF.

This clone was counted many times. The read ends 3 residues early relative to the CDR3; the germline J gene fills the gap. V gene TRBV7-9 combines with J gene TRBJ2-2, with D hard to call. Germline CDR1 reads SEHNR; CDR2 reads FQNEAQ (reference sequence). The V end lost 5 bases, the J end lost 0 bases, and 7 bases lay between the germline ends. This CDR3 comprises 14 residues. The sequenced part of the CDR3 DNA is TGTGCCAGCAGCCTACTCTCGAACACCGGGGAG. It codes for CASSLLSNTGE. The full CDR3 is CASSLLSNTGELFF.

This clone has ten or more counts. The read finishes 3 residues shy of the CDR3 end, and the germline J gene is used to complete it. The rearrangement links TRBV10-3 to TRBJ2-7, with D unclear. Germline loops: CDR1 ENHRY, CDR2 SYGVKD. The CDR3 has 12 amino acids. Trimming took 3 bases from V and 5 from J, leaving 8 bases between them. This chain's CDR3 is CAISEAGDEQYF. The part of the CDR3 DNA that was read is TGTGCCATCAGTGAAGCTGGTGACGAG.

In this sample, this clone turned up many times. The read is 3 residues too short to cover the CDR3 end, so that end is filled in from the germline J gene. The V gene is TRBV7-9, the J gene TRBJ2-1; possibly TRBD2 for D (5 bases). The CDR3 loop spans 13 amino acids. Trimming removed 0 bases from V and 9 bases from J, with 9 bases in between. Germline assignment: CDR1 SEHNR and CDR2 FQNEAQ (reference sequence). The CDR3 bases that were read are TGTGCCAGCAGCTTAGCCCGCCGGGGTGAG. Translation gives CASSLARRGE. The full-length CDR3 reads as CASSLARRGEQFF.

This clone was seen at least ten times. The CDR3 goes on 3 residues after the read ends, and that part is filled in from the germline J gene. The chain links TRBV20-1 to TRBJ2-5; 8 bases line up with TRBD1. The CDR3 has 13 residues. With 6 bases clipped from V and 4 bases from J, the junction kept 7 bases outside the gene matches. In germline, CDR1 is DFQATT, CDR2 SNEGSKA (reference sequence). The chain's CDR3 is CSATGTGAETQYF. CDR3 DNA (partial): TGCAGTGCCACCGGGACAGGCGCAGAGACC.

Remarks on this clone: The read ends 3 residues before the CDR3 terminus; that terminus is restored from the germline J gene. The J gene is TRBJ2-1, the V gene TRBV6-2 or TRBV6-3; 12 positions match TRBD2. The CDR3 spans 15 residues. Trimming removed 6 bases from V and 3 bases from J; junction bases left unmatched: 3. Germline lookup yields CDR1 MNHEY and CDR2 SVGEGT. The CDR3 DNA, read in part, is TGTGCCAGCAGATGGGGACTAGCGGGCTACAATGAG. It is translated as CASRWGLAGYNE. The CDR3 as a whole reads CASRWGLAGYNEQFF.

This clone was detected many times. The CDR3 end lies 3 residues beyond the end of the read and is filled in from the germline J gene. This rearrangement joins TRBV2 to TRBJ2-1; 9 bases match TRBD2. In germline, CDR1 is SNHLY, CDR2 FYNNEI. V lost 2 bases, J lost 9 bases, and 8 bases stayed unmatched. The CDR3 loop spans 15 amino acids. CDR3: CASSEQGLAGSEQFF. CDR3 DNA (partial): TGTGCCAGCAGTGAACAGGGACTAGCTGGTTCTGAG.

This clone has a count of ten or more. Read coverage stops 3 residues before the CDR3 terminus; the germline J gene supplies the remainder. The rearrangement joins TRBV19 to TRBJ1-5; 7 bases line up with TRBD1. The V gene's germline CDR1 is LNHDA and CDR2 SQIVND (reference sequence). V lost 3 bases and J lost 2; bases outside the gene matches: 7. The CDR3 is 16 amino acids. CDR3 DNA (partial): TGTGCCAGTAGTATTGGAGGGGGCGAGGGCAATCAGCCC. Its protein product is CASSIGGGEGNQP. The entire CDR3 sequence reads CASSIGGGEGNQPQHF.

The sample holds many counts of this clone. Read sequence stops 3 residues before the CDR3 end, and the germline J gene provides the missing end. The chain combines TRBV20-1 with TRBJ2-7; TRBD2 is a possible D gene (6 bases). Looked up from germline, CDR1 is DFQATT and CDR2 is SNEGSKA (reference sequence). The CDR3 spans 16 residues. Trimming pared 6 bases from V and 3 bases from J, leaving 24 bases between. The part of the CDR3 DNA that was read is TGCAGTGCGCGGGACTCCGGGACCCCAAGGAACTACGAG. Amino acids: CSARDSGTPRNYE. The CDR3 reads in full as CSARDSGTPRNYEQYF.

This clone was seen repeatedly, ten times or more. The CDR3 end falls 3 residues outside the read, so it is completed with the germline J gene. The V gene is TRBV5-1, the J gene TRBJ2-3; 11 bases are a match to TRBD2. The length of the CDR3 is 15 residues. J was trimmed by 7 bases and V by 4 bases; bases with no gene match: 8. Germline values: CDR1 SGHRS, CDR2 YFSETQ. The CDR3 loop is CASSLVAGGGNTQYF. CDR3 bases read: TGCGCCAGCAGCCTTGTAGCGGGAGGGGGGAATACG.

Ten or more counts support this clone. The DNA ends 3 residues before the CDR3 does, and the rest of the CDR3 is filled in from the germline J gene. The rearrangement joins TRBV7-8 to TRBJ2-2; 15 bases fit TRBD2. The CDR3 has 17 amino acids. Germline V gene sequence: CDR1 SGHVS, CDR2 FQNEAQ. Trimming removed 4 bases from V and 5 bases from J; junction bases left unmatched: 5. The CDR3 here is CASSSGLAGGRTGELFF. Incomplete CDR3 DNA: TGTGCCAGCAGCTCGGGACTAGCGGGAGGAAGAACCGGGGAG.